This T cell receptor (beta chain) was profiled in a study of vaccination effects on CD4 cells after COVID-19. Data came from immunoSEQ multiplex PCR; TCRdb stores just in-frame clones and leaves some out. The repertoire includes roughly 71,000 clones, approximately 76% of them detected once, and 0.8% to 1% sits in the top ten. A word on this clone: Its target is unknown.

The CDR3 is made up of 17 amino acids. The V gene's germline CDR1 is SNHLY and CDR2 FYNNEI. V shed 3 bases and J shed 4 bases, with 21 bases lying between them. Study-wide points: Convalescent patients were scarce in the study, and it lacked early post-infection timepoints.

Expansion with viral peptide pools was applied to antigen-specific CD4+ T cells by the ViraFEST assay prior to sequencing. Subsequent to a culture period of less than twelve days, CD4+ T cells were isolated. Participants each got two BNT162b2 or mRNA-1273 vaccine doses. The authors exchanged half the medium for IL-2 medium on days 3 and 7. The sample in question was CD4+ T cells from PBMCs cultured with HCoV-OC43 spike peptides, obtained after COVID-19 vaccination. Subset here: HCoV-OC43 spike overlapping peptide pool stimulation. The receptor was isolated from a human donor who received a COVID-19 vaccine. This chain links TRBV2 with TRBJ2-5, with a weak D call TRBD1 (6 bases). This CDR3 is CASSDNWGRGFAETQYF. CDR3 coding DNA: TGTGCCAGCAGTGATAATTGGGGCAGGGGTTTCGCAGAGACCCAGTACTTC.